The clone carrying this T cell receptor (beta chain) was counted only a few times. In TCRdb, the RT-PCR reads were re-called with MiXCR into one record per CDR3 protein. The top ten hold about 3.6% of the sample, which has around 700,000 distinct CDR3 sequences, 11% to 15% seen once. Trimming removed 0 bases from V and 2 bases from J, with 10 bases in between. Germline values: CDR1 MNHNY, CDR2 SVGAGI (reference sequence). The CDR3 totals 15 residues. The J gene is TRBJ2-5, the V gene TRBV6-6; the D gene could be TRBD1 or TRBD2 (5 bases each). This TCR was sampled from a female donor in good health, serving as a healthy control. Sequenced sample: memory CD4+ T cells from blood. Here the CDR3 reads CASSYSGELQETQYF. CDR3 bases: TGTGCCAGCAGTTACTCGGGGGAACTTCAAGAGACCCAGTACTTC.